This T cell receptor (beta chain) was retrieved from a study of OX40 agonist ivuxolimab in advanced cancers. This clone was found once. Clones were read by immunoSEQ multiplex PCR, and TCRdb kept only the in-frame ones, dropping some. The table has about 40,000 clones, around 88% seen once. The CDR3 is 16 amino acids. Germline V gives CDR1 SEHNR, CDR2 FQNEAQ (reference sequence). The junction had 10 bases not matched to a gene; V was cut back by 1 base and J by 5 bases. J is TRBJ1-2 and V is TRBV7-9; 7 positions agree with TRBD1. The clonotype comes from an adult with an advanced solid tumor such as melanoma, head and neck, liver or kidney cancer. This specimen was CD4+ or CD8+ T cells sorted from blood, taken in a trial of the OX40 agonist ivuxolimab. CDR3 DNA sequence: TGTGCCAGCAGCTTAGTAGGGGGCGGCCCCTCGTATGGCTACACCTTC. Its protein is CASSLVGGGPSYGYTF.